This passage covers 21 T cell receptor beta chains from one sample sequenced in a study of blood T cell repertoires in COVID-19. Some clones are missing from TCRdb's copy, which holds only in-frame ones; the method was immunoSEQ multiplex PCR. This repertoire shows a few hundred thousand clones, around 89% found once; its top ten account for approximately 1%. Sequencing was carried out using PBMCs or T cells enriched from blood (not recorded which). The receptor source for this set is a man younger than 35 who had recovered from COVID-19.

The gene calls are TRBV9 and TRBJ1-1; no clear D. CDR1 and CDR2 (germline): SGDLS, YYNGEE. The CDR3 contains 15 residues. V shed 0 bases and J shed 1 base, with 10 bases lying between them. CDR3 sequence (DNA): TGTGCCAGCAGCGTAGAGCGCGCAGCGAACACTGAAGCTTTCTTT. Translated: CASSVERAANTEAFF.

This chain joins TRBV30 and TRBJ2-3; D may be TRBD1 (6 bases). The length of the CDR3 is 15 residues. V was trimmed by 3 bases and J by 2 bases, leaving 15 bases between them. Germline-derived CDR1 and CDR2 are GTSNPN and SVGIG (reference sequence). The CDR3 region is CAWSLTGSITDTQYF. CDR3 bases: TGTGCCTGGAGCCTAACAGGGTCGATCACAGATACGCAGTATTTT.

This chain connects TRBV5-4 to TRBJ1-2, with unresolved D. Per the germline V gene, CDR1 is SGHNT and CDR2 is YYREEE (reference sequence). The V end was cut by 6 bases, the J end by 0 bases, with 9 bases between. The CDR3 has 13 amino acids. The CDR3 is CASTPTPNYGYTF. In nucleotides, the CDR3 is TGTGCCAGCACCCCGACACCTAACTATGGCTACACCTTC.

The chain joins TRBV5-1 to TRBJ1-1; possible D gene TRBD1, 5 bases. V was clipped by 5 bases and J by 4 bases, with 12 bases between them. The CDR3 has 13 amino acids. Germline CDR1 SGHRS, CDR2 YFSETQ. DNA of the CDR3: TGCGCCAGCAGTCGACTTAGGGGCACTGAAGCTTTCTTT. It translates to CASSRLRGTEAFF.

CDR3 in DNA: TGTGCCAGCAGCCGCCAGGGGGAGGCTTCACCCCTCCACTTT. Its protein is CASSRQGEASPLHF. The chain employs TRBV5-4 and TRBJ1-6; the match to TRBD1 covers 7 bases. J gave up 9 bases and V 4 bases, and 7 bases lay outside the gene matches. Germline V lookup: CDR1 SGHNT, CDR2 YYREEE (reference sequence). This CDR3 contains 14 residues.

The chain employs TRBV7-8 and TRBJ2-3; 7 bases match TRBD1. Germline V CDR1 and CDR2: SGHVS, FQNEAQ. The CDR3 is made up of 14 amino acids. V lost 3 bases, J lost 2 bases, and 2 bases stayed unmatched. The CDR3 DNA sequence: TGTGCCAGCAGCTTGGGACAGTTCACAGATACGCAGTATTTT. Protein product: CASSLGQFTDTQYF.

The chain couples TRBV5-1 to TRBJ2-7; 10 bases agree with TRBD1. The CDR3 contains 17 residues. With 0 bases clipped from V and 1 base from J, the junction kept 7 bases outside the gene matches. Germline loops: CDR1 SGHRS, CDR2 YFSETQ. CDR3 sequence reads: CASSLAVVDRGSYEQYF. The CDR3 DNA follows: TGCGCCAGCAGCTTGGCCGTGGTGGACAGGGGGTCCTACGAGCAGTACTTC.

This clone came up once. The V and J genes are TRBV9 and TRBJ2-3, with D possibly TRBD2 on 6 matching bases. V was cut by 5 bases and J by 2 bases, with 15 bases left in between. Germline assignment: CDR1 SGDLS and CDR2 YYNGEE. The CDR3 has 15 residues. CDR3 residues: CASSDLGGHTDTQYF. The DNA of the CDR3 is TGTGCCAGCAGTGATCTGGGAGGACACACAGATACGCAGTATTTT.

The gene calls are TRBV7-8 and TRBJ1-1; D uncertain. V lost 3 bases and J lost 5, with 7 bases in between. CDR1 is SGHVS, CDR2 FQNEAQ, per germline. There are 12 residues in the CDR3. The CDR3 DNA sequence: TGTGCCAGCAGCTTTCCGGGGACTGAAGCTTTCTTT. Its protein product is CASSFPGTEAFF.

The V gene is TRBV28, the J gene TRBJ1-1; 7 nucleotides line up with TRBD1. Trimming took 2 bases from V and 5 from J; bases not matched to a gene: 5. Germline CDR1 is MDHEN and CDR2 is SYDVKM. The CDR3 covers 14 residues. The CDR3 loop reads CASSLRGQRTEAFF. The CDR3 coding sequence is TGTGCCAGCAGTTTAAGGGGACAGAGGACTGAAGCTTTCTTT.

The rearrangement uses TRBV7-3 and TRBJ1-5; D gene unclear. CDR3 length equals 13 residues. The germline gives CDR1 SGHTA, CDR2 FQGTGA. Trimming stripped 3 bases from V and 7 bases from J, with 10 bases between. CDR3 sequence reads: CASSLGARQPQHF. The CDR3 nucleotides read TGTGCCAGCAGCTTGGGAGCAAGGCAGCCCCAGCATTTT. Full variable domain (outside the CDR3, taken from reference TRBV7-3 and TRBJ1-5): GAGVSQTPSNKVTEKGKYVELRCDPISGHTALYWYRQSLGQGPEFLIYFQGTGAADDSGLPNDRFFAVRPEGSVSTLKIQRTERGDSAVYLCASSLGARQPQHFGDGTRLSIL.

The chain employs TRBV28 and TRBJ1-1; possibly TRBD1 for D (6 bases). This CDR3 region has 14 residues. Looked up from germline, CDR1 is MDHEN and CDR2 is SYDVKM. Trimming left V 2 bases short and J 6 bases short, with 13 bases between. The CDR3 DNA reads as TGTGCCAGCAGTTTAGGGCAGGGGATCCCTGAAGCTTTCTTT. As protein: CASSLGQGIPEAFF.

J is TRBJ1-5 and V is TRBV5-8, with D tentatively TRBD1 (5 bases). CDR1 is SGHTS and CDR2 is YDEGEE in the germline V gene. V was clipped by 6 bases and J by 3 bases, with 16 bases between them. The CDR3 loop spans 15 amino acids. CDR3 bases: TGTGCCAGCACCCTCGAAGGAGGGGTCAATCAGCCCCAGCATTTT. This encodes CASTLEGGVNQPQHF.

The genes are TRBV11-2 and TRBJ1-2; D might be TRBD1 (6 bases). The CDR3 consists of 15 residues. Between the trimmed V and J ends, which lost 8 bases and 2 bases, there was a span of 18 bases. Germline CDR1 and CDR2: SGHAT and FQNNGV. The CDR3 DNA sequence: TGTGCCAGCGCGCCGCTACGGGGGGCGAACTATGGCTACACCTTC. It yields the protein CASAPLRGANYGYTF.

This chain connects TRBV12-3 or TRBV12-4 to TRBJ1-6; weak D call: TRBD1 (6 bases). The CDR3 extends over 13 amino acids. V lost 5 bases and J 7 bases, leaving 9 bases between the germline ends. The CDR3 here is CASSRQGNSPLHF. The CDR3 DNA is TGTGCCAGCAGTCGGCAGGGGAATTCACCCCTCCACTTT.

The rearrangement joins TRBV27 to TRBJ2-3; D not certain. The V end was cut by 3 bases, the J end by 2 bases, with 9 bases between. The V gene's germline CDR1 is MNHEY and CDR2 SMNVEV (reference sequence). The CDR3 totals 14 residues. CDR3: CASSFYGPTDTQYF. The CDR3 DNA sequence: TGTGCCAGCAGTTTTTACGGTCCCACAGATACGCAGTATTTT.

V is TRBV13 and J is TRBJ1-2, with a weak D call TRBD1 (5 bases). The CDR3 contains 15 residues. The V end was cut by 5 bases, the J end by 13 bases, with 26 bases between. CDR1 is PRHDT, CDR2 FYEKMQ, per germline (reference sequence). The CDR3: CASSTRGDGAPWPTF. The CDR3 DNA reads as TGTGCCAGCAGCACCCGGGGGGACGGCGCCCCCTGGCCCACCTTC.

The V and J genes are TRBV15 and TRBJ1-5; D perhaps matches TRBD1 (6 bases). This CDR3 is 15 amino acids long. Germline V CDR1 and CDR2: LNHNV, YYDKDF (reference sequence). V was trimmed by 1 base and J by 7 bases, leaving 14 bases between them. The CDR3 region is CATSRGGGAGQPQHF. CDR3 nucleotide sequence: TGTGCCACCAGCAGAGGTGGGGGGGCCGGGCAGCCCCAGCATTTT.

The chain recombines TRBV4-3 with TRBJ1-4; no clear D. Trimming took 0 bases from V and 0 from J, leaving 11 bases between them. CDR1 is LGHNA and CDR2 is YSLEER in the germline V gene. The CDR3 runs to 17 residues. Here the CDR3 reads CASSQDRQSATNEKLFF. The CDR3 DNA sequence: TGCGCCAGCAGCCAAGATCGCCAGTCTGCAACTAATGAAAAACTGTTTTTT.

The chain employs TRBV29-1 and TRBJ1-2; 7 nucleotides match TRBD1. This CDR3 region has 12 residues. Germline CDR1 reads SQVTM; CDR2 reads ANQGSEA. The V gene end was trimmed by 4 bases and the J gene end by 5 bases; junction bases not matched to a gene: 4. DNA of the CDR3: TGCAGCGTTGCTACACAGGGGTATGGCTACACCTTC. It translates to CSVATQGYGYTF.

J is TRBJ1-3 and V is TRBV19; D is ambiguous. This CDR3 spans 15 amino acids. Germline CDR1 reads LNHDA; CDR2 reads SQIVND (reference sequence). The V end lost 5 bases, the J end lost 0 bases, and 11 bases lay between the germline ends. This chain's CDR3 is CASSPRELSGNTIYF. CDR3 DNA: TGTGCCAGTAGTCCGCGGGAGCTCTCTGGAAACACCATATATTTT.